This T cell receptor (beta chain) was captured in a study of blood T cells in healthy people across ages (dated by TCRdb to between 2014 and 2017). Broadly, across the study: In model experiments, roughly one uniquely barcoded TCR beta cDNA molecule per two T cells was captured by template switching. To track age-related changes in TCR beta repertoire diversity, the study relied on deep sequencing normalized with unique cDNA molecular identifiers. The donors were split into four age groups: young (average about 16 years), middle-aged (roughly 39), aged (approximately 60) and long-lived (approximately 89). To avoid experimental bias, donors of different ages were distributed randomly across sequencing lanes. The study analyzed two additional independent replicas of 1 million unique cDNA reads from the same blood draw for two donors, one aged 18 to 30 and one aged 80 or older.

A note on this clonotype: Its antigen specificity is not known. No per-base quality is available; no much larger clone lies one base away.

Reading the germline V gene gives CDR1 KGHSH and CDR2 LQKENI. The CDR3, from cysteine to phenylalanine, totals 15 residues. The kept DNA is CDR3 alone, 45 bases in frame from the first base. The V and J ends are trimmed by 3 bases and 4 bases, leaving 15 bases between them. Systemically healthy Caucasian individuals from Russia, roughly 40 in total and aged about 6 to 95 years, were included as donors. Around 10 milliliters of peripheral blood were drawn from each donor into EDTA-treated Vacutainer tubes. Ficoll-Paque density-gradient centrifugation was used to isolate PBMCs, with at least 6.5 million per sample. Total RNA, at least 5 micrograms per sample, was extracted from PBMCs with Trizol reagent. The percentages of naive CD45RAhigh/CD27high T cells were determined by flow cytometry on a PBMC aliquot from every donor. Library construction relied on 5' RACE. The sample was run on an Illumina HiSeq 2500. The second PCR ran for roughly 7 to 11 cycles and used a J-beta primer mix along with a sample-barcoded 5' primer. A unique molecular identifier was introduced onto each TCR beta cDNA molecule by a template-switch 5' adaptor carrying 12 random nucleotides. At least 2.5 million CDR3-containing paired-end reads were obtained from each sample. The Mint cDNA synthesis kit, primed by a TRBC-specific oligonucleotide, was used to synthesize first-strand cDNA from all RNA. After uracil-DNA glycosylase treatment, a first 18-cycle PCR used universal primers M1SS and BC2_uni_R on all cDNA. For the original study's pipeline: Normalization of each sample was performed by random selection of 1 million high-quality reads, each carrying a distinct molecular identifier. Instead of being binned into consensus sequences, reads that shared molecular identifiers were thrown out. MiTCR, run with a Q25 quality threshold and the strictest error-elimination algorithm, handled CDR3 identification, clonotype clustering and error correction. A nonparametric unseen species model with Euler transformation was used to estimate lower-bound total TCR beta diversity. The public reads were quality trimmed at Q25 with fastp and then assembled into clones with MiXCR by TCRdb, keeping productive beta chains. Under each unique CDR3 protein, matching rows form one entry showing the most common genes and DNA. For this entry, the V and J calls and clone size follow TCRdb and not the study's own pipeline. The sample data list more than 1,400,000 distinct CDR3 sequences, and approximately 38% of these were observed just once. The ten largest account for 6.5% to 10% of the sample.

Study-wide conclusions, independent of this receptor: Compared with the aged group, the long-lived group had more naive CD4+ T cells, fewer expanded clones and increased TCR diversity, a pattern suggesting age selection. Observed TCR beta diversity per million T cells fell roughly linearly with age, and a significant reduction was already apparent by age around 36. The CMV infection status of donors was not known, potentially confounding age-related changes in expanded clonotypes. Total diversity estimates from one million sequenced T cells were considered lower bounds and underestimates. Bulk unsorted PBMC profiling prevented conclusive comparison of naive and antigen-experienced compartments. Observed TCR beta diversity correlated strongly with the percentage of naive T cells measured by flow cytometry.

What was sequenced was blood. This clonotype was obtained from a woman younger than 30 in good health. The sequence joins TRBV18 to TRBJ1-2; the D gene is perhaps TRBD1, on 6 matching bases. The DNA sequence reads TGTGCCAGCTCACCCCGGGACAACCAAGTCTATGGCTACACCTTC. This yields the protein CASSPRDNQVYGYTF.